This TCR beta chain is drawn from a study of OX40 agonist ivuxolimab in advanced cancers. Study-level information: Ivuxolimab is a fully human IgG2 antibody that activates OX40 (CD134). Cancers in dose escalation were hepatocellular, melanoma, renal cell and head and neck. The study's findings and limits: Researchers did not determine the expanded peripheral T cells' antigen specificity.

Sequenced by immunoSEQ multiplex PCR; TCRdb stores in-frame clones only, minus some. Here the sample spans tens of thousands of clones, roughly 85% being singletons. CDR1 and CDR2 from the germline V gene are MNHEY and SVGAGI. This CDR3 spans 15 amino acids. Trimming removed 6 bases at V and 6 bases at J, with 20 bases between. To note about this clone: What it recognizes is unknown.

V and J are TRBV6-5 and TRBJ1-1; D might be TRBD1 (5 bases). The sequences come from CD4+ or CD8+ T cells sorted from blood, collected in a trial of the OX40 agonist ivuxolimab. The TCR sequence derives from an adult with an advanced solid tumor such as melanoma, head and neck, liver or kidney cancer. DNA for the CDR3: TGTGCCAGCAGGGCCGGGCAAATACTAGGGGCTGAAGCTTTCTTT. Protein product: CASRAGQILGAEAFF.